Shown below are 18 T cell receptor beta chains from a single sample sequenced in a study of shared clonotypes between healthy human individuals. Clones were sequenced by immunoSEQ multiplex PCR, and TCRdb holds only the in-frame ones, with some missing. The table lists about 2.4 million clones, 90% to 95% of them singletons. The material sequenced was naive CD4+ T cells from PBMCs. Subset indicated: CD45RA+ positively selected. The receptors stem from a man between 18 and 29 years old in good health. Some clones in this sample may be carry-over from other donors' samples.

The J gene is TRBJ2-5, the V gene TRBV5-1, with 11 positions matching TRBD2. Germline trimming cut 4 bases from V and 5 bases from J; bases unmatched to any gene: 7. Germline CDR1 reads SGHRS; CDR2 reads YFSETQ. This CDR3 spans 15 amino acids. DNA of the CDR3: TGCGCCAGCAGCCTTGGGGCTAGCGGGGGGGAGACCCAGTACTTC. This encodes CASSLGASGGETQYF.

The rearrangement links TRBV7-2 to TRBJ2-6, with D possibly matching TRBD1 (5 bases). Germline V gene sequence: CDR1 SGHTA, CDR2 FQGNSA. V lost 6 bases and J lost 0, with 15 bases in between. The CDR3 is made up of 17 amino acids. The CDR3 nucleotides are TGTGCCAGCAGTTCGAAGACAGTTTCCTCTGGGGCCAACGTCCTGACTTTC. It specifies CASSSKTVSSGANVLTF.

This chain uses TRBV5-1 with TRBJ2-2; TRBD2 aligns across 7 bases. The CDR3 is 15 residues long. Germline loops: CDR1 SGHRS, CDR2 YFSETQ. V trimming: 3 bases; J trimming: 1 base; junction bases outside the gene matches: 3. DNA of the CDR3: TGCGCCAGCAGCTATGTAGCGGGGAACACCGGGGAGCTGTTTTTT. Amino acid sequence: CASSYVAGNTGELFF.

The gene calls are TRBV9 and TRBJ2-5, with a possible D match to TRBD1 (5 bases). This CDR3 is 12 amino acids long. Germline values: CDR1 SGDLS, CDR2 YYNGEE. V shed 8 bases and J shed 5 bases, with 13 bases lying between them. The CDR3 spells CARGPPGETQYF. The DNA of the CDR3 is TGTGCCAGGGGGCCCCCAGGGGAGACCCAGTACTTC.

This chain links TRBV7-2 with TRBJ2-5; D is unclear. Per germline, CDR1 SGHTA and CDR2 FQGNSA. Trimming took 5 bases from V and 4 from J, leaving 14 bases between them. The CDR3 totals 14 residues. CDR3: CASSPQSGRETQYF. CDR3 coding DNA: TGTGCCAGCAGCCCCCAGTCCGGCCGAGAGACCCAGTACTTC.

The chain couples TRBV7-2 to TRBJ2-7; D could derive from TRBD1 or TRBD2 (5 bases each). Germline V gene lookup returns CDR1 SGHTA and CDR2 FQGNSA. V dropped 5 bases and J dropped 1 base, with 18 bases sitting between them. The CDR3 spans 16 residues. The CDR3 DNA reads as TGTGCCAGCAGCACCCACAAGGACGGGGCATCCTACGAGCAGTACTTC. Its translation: CASSTHKDGASYEQYF.

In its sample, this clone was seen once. The CDR3: CASSLQSVTDTQYF. The CDR3 DNA reads as TGTGCCAGCAGCTTACAGTCAGTTACAGATACGCAGTATTTT. V gene TRBV7-3 combines with J gene TRBJ2-3; D call uncertain. Trimming pared 2 bases from V and 3 bases from J, leaving 9 bases between. This CDR3 is built from 14 residues. Germline loops: CDR1 SGHTA, CDR2 FQGTGA.

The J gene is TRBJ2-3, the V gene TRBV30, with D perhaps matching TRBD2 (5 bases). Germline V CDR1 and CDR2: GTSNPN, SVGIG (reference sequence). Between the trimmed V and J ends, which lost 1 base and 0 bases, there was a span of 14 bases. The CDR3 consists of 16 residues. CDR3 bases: TGTGCCTGGAGTGACCCTAGGCGGGCGAGCACAGATACGCAGTATTTT. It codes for CAWSDPRRASTDTQYF.

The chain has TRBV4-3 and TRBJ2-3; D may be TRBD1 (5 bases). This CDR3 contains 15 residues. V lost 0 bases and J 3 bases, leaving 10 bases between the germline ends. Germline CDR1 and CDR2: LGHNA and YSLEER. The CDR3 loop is CASSQDQGTTDTQYF. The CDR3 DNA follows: TGCGCCAGCAGCCAAGATCAGGGAACGACAGATACGCAGTATTTT.

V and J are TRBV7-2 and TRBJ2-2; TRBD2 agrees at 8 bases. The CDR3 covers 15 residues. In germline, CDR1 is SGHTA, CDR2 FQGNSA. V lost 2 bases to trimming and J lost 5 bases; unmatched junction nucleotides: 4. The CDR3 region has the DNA TGTGCCAGCAGCTTAATAGCGGGAATGACCGGGGAGCTGTTTTTT. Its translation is CASSLIAGMTGELFF.

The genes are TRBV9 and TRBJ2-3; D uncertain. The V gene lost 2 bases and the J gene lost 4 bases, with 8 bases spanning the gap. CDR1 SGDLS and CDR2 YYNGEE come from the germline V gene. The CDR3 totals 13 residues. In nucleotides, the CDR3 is TGTGCCAGCAGCGTTGGGTACGCAGATACGCAGTATTTT. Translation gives CASSVGYADTQYF.

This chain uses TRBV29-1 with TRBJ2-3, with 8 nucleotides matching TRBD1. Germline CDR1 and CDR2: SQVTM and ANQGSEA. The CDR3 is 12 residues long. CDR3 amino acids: CTSDRATDTQYF. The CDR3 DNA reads TGCACCTCGGACAGGGCGACAGATACGCAGTATTTT.

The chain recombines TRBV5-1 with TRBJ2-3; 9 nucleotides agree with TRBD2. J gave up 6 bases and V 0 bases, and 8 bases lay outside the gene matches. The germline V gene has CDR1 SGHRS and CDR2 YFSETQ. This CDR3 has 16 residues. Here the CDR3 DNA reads TGCGCCAGCAGCTTGGCAGGCGGGAGGGCGGGGGATACGCAGTATTTT. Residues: CASSLAGGRAGDTQYF.

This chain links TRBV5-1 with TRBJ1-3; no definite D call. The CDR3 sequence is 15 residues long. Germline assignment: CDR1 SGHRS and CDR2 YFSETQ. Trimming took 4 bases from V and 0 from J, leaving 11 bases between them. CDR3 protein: CASSPVRGSGNTIYF. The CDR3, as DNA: TGCGCCAGCAGCCCTGTAAGAGGCTCTGGAAACACCATATATTTT.

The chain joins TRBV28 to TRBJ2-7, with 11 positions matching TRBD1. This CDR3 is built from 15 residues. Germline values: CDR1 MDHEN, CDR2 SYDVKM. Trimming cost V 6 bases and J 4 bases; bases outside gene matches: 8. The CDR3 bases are TGTGCCAGCAGCCCACACGGACAGGGGGCTTACGAGCAGTACTTC. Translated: CASSPHGQGAYEQYF.

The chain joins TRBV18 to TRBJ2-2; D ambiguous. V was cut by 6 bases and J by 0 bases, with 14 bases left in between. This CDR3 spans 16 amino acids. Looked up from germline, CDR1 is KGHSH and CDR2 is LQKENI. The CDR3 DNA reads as TGTGCCAGCTCTTCCGTGAGCCCAGCGAACACCGGGGAGCTGTTTTTT. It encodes CASSSVSPANTGELFF. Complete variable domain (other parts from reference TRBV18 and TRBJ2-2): NAGVMQNPRHLVRRRGQEARLRCSPMKGHSHVYWYRQLPEEGLKFMVYLQKENIIDESGMPKERFSAEFPKEGPSILRIQQVVRGDSAAYFCASSSVSPANTGELFFGEGSRLTVL.

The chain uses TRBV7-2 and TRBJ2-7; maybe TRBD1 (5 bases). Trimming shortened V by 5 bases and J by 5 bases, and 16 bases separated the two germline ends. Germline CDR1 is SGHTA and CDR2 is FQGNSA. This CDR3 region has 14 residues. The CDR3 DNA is TGTGCCAGCAGCCCAACCCCAGGGATCCACGAGCAGTACTTC. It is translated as CASSPTPGIHEQYF.

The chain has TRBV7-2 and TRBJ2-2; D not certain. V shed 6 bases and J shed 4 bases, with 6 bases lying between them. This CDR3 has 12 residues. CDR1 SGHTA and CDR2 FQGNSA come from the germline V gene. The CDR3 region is CASSYVTGELFF. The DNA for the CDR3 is TGTGCCAGCAGTTATGTCACCGGGGAGCTGTTTTTT.